This passage covers 32 T cell receptor beta chains from one sample sequenced in a study of patients and donors after allogeneic stem cell transplantation. TCRdb passed the RT-PCR reads through MiXCR, listing each CDR3 protein once. Of about 960,000 distinct CDR3 sequences in the sample, roughly 17% were seen once. Material for sequencing was blood, either unsorted or a sorted T cell fraction (not recorded which). Receptors were obtained from a human donor who was either an allogeneic HSCT recipient or a stem cell or donor lymphocyte infusion donor (not recorded which). It is not recorded whose cells these are; they may come from a transplant donor.

This clonotype was recorded a few times. In nucleotides, the CDR3 is TGCGCCAGCAGCTTAAAGGATGGCACAGATACGCAGTATTTT. Residues: CASSLKDGTDTQYF. The chain employs TRBV5-1 and TRBJ2-3; D is ambiguous. Deletions cut 2 bases from V and 1 base from J, with 8 bases between. The germline V gene encodes CDR1 SGHRS and CDR2 YFSETQ. The CDR3 covers 14 residues.

This clonotype was seen only once. The chain employs TRBV13 and TRBJ2-2, with 12 positions matching TRBD2. From germline, CDR1 is PRHDT and CDR2 FYEKMQ (reference sequence). CDR3 length: 18 amino acids. Trimming took 2 bases from V and 0 from J; bases not matched to a gene: 4. The CDR3 DNA sequence: TGTGCCAGCAGCTTAAGAACTAGCGGGGGGTCGAACACCGGGGAGCTGTTTTTT. As protein: CASSLRTSGGSNTGELFF.

This clonotype showed up just a few times. The chain uses TRBV10-3 and TRBJ2-3; 12 positions agree with TRBD2. Germline V gene lookup returns CDR1 ENHRY and CDR2 SYGVKD. This CDR3 has 16 amino acids. J was trimmed by 2 bases and V by 6 bases; bases with no gene match: 6. The CDR3 loop reads CAIRRTSGTSTDTQYF. The CDR3 DNA follows: TGTGCCATCAGGAGGACTAGCGGGACTTCCACAGATACGCAGTATTTT.

The V gene is TRBV12-3 or TRBV12-4, the J gene TRBJ2-1; 8 nucleotides line up with TRBD2. Trimming removed 1 base from V and 5 bases from J; junction bases left unmatched: 10. This CDR3 region has 17 residues. Written as DNA, the CDR3 is TGTGCCAGCAGTTTAGGTGGCAGACGGGGGGGTCACAATGAGCAGTTCTTC. Protein sequence: CASSLGGRRGGHNEQFF.

This clonotype was seen ten or more times. The rearrangement uses TRBV4-1 and TRBJ2-1; 12 positions agree with TRBD2. CDR1 MGHRA and CDR2 YSYEKL come from the germline V gene. There are 18 residues in the CDR3. V was clipped by 1 base and J by 0 bases; unmatched bases: 4. The CDR3 protein is CASSQGTSGVLSYNEQFF. In nucleotides, the CDR3 is TGCGCCAGCAGCCAAGGGACTAGCGGGGTACTCTCCTACAATGAGCAGTTCTTC.

This clonotype was seen only a few times. V is TRBV30 and J is TRBJ1-2; D gene ambiguous. This CDR3 comprises 13 residues. CDR1 is GTSNPN and CDR2 is SVGIG in the germline V gene (reference sequence). The V gene lost 1 base and the J gene lost 4 bases, with 10 bases spanning the gap. The CDR3 protein is CAWSERESYGYTF. As DNA, the CDR3 is TGTGCCTGGAGTGAGAGGGAATCCTATGGCTACACCTTC.

This chain connects TRBV11-3 to TRBJ2-7, with D perhaps being TRBD1 or TRBD2 (5 bases each). Germline loops: CDR1 SGHNT, CDR2 YENEEA. The CDR3 contains 14 residues. Trimming shortened V by 5 bases and J by 5 bases, and 16 bases separated the two germline ends. The CDR3 DNA follows: TGTGCCAGCAGCCCCCAGGGCGTGGAGGACGAGCAGTACTTC. It codes for CASSPQGVEDEQYF.

A remark on this clonotype: Sequence at one end of the junction differs from germline and may be a read error. Here the CDR3 reads CAISLGTANGELFF. Written as DNA, the CDR3 is TGTGCCATCAGCTTAGGGACAGCGAACGGGGAGCTGTTTTTT. This rearrangement joins TRBV7-9 to TRBJ2-2, with 7 bases lining up with TRBD1. The CDR3 consists of 14 residues. Germline CDR1 SEHNR, CDR2 FQNEAQ (reference sequence).

This clonotype was recorded at least ten times. The gene calls are TRBV29-1 and TRBJ1-1, with a possible D match to TRBD1 (6 bases). The ends were cut back, 3 bases at V and 4 bases at J, with 9 bases in the middle. The CDR3 length is 12 residues. The germline CDR1 and CDR2 sequences are SQVTM and ANQGSEA. CDR3 residues: CSVDNRATEAFF. The CDR3 DNA reads as TGCAGCGTTGACAACAGGGCCACTGAAGCTTTCTTT.

Only a few counts were recorded for this clonotype. The V gene is TRBV20-1, the J gene TRBJ2-5; D perhaps matches TRBD2 (7 bases). Germline CDR1 and CDR2: DFQATT and SNEGSKA (reference sequence). The CDR3 is 14 residues long. This chain's CDR3 is CGYRLAGAQETQYF. The CDR3 coding sequence is TGCGGGTACCGACTAGCAGGGGCCCAAGAGACCCAGTACTTC.

The rearrangement joins TRBV6-4 to TRBJ1-2; D perhaps matches TRBD1 (5 bases). V lost 2 bases and J lost 2, with 12 bases in between. The CDR3 is 15 amino acids. From germline, CDR1 is MRHNA and CDR2 SNTAGT. CDR3 amino acids: CASSDNSEGNYGYTF. DNA for the CDR3: TGTGCCAGCAGTGACAATTCCGAGGGGAACTATGGCTACACCTTC.

The chain links TRBV20-1 to TRBJ2-2; 7 nucleotides match TRBD1. V lost 6 bases, J lost 7 bases, and 8 bases stayed unmatched. CDR1 and CDR2 (germline): DFQATT, SNEGSKA (reference sequence). This CDR3 is built from 13 residues. CDR3 nucleotide sequence: TGCAGTGCCAGAAGGGGGCAGAGCGGGGAGCTGTTTTTT. Protein sequence: CSARRGQSGELFF.

Concerning this clonotype itself: The junction departs from germline at one end; a sequencing error may be responsible. The chain carries TRBV5-1 and TRBJ2-2; TRBD2 matches at 8 bases. The CDR3 extends over 16 amino acids. Germline V gene lookup returns CDR1 SGHRS and CDR2 YFSETQ. In DNA, the CDR3 is TGCGCCAGCAACTTGCGGGCTAGCGGGTTGAGCGGGGAGCTGTTTTTT. It specifies CASNLRASGLSGELFF.

In its sample, this clonotype was seen a few times. The rearrangement uses TRBV21-1 and TRBJ1-1. TRBV21-1 is a recognized pseudogene. This CDR3 comprises 13 residues. CDR3 amino acids: CASSRKMNTEAFF. CDR3 bases: TGTGCCAGCAGCAGGAAGATGAACACTGAAGCTTTCTTT.

This clonotype was found a few times. The chain uses TRBV20-1 and TRBJ2-2; D possibly corresponds to TRBD2 (6 bases). The CDR3 has 14 amino acids. Trimming stripped 0 bases from V and 1 base from J, with 6 bases between. Germline CDR1 reads DFQATT; CDR2 reads SNEGSKA (reference sequence). CDR3 sequence: CSARDGGNTGELFF. The DNA for the CDR3 is TGCAGTGCTAGAGACGGGGGGAACACCGGGGAGCTGTTTTTT.

The V call is TRBV9, the J call TRBJ2-7; 15 positions agree with TRBD2. This CDR3 region has 16 residues. The germline gives CDR1 SGDLS, CDR2 YYNGEE. J was trimmed by 3 bases and V by 4 bases; bases with no gene match: 5. CDR3 DNA sequence: TGTGCCAGCAGCCCCGGGACTAGCGGGAGGTTCTACGAGCAGTACTTC. It translates to CASSPGTSGRFYEQYF.

This clonotype showed up just a few times. V usage is TRBV12-3 or TRBV12-4 and J usage is TRBJ2-7, with TRBD1 as a possible D gene (5 bases). V lost 6 bases and J 4 bases, leaving 25 bases between the germline ends. CDR3 length equals 17 residues. This CDR3 reads CASSPPWGSERSYEQYF. The DNA of the CDR3 is TGTGCCAGCAGCCCACCCTGGGGCAGCGAGAGATCTTACGAGCAGTACTTC.

The sample holds a few counts of this clonotype. This rearrangement joins TRBV18 to TRBJ2-7; no clear D gene. The germline V gene has CDR1 KGHSH and CDR2 LQKENI. The ends were cut back, 2 bases at V and 5 bases at J, with 7 bases in the middle. CDR3 length: 12 amino acids. The CDR3 sequence is CASSPVRNEQYF. CDR3 nucleotides: TGTGCCAGCTCACCAGTTAGGAACGAGCAGTACTTC.

The gene calls are TRBV5-1 and TRBJ1-4, with 11 bases identical to TRBD1. J gave up 7 bases and V 1 base, and 12 bases lay outside the gene matches. From germline, CDR1 is SGHRS and CDR2 YFSETQ. The CDR3 has 18 residues. The CDR3 is CASSLRGQGETRAEKLFF. The CDR3 coding sequence is TGCGCCAGCAGCTTGAGGGGACAGGGGGAAACCAGGGCTGAAAAACTGTTTTTT.

This clonotype was counted only a few times. The gene calls are TRBV29-1 and TRBJ2-5; no clear D gene. This CDR3 spans 12 amino acids. In germline, CDR1 is SQVTM, CDR2 ANQGSEA. Trimming took off 4 bases at V and 5 bases at J, with 11 bases between the two ends. This CDR3 is CSVVWGRETQYF. The CDR3 nucleotides read TGCAGCGTTGTGTGGGGTAGGGAGACCCAGTACTTC.

This clonotype was detected only a few times. The chain is built from TRBV6-4 and TRBJ1-6, with D unclear. The CDR3 has 14 residues. Germline V CDR1 and CDR2: MRHNA, SNTAGT. V dropped 5 bases and J dropped 6 bases, with 11 bases sitting between them. CDR3 coding DNA: TGTGCCAGCAGTCTAGAAGAGGTTAATTCACCCCTCCACTTT. Translation gives CASSLEEVNSPLHF.

The table lists this clonotype with a few counts. The V call is TRBV5-4, the J call TRBJ2-1; perhaps TRBD2 as D (6 bases). This CDR3 is 15 amino acids long. Trimming pared 4 bases from V and 7 bases from J, leaving 18 bases between. Germline CDR1 and CDR2: SGHNT and YYREEE (reference sequence). The CDR3 here is CASSPVGQGGNEQFF. The CDR3 bases are TGTGCCAGCAGCCCCGTCGGTCAGGGAGGAAATGAGCAGTTCTTC.

This clonotype was seen only a few times. The chain joins TRBV20-1 to TRBJ2-6, with D perhaps matching TRBD1 or TRBD2 (5 bases each). In germline, CDR1 is DFQATT, CDR2 SNEGSKA (reference sequence). The CDR3 covers 14 residues. Trimming left V 4 bases short and J 5 bases short, with 12 bases between. The CDR3 DNA sequence: TGCAGTGCTAACCGGGACGGTAGGGCCAACGTCCTGACTTTC. Encoded protein: CSANRDGRANVLTF.

This chain uses TRBV7-2 with TRBJ1-5; 7 bases fit TRBD1. Unmatched junction bases numbered 8, after V lost 6 bases and J lost 6 bases. Germline CDR1 and CDR2: SGHTA and FQGNSA. CDR3 length equals 14 residues. This chain's CDR3 is CASSRQQGFQPQHF. CDR3 nucleotide sequence: TGTGCCAGCAGTCGCCAACAGGGGTTTCAGCCCCAGCATTTT.

This clonotype has at least ten counts. V usage is TRBV2 and J usage is TRBJ1-1; D unclear. Germline lookup yields CDR1 SNHLY and CDR2 FYNNEI. V was cut by 0 bases and J by 13 bases, with 0 bases left in between. CDR3 size: 8 residues. CDR3 nucleotide sequence: TGTGCCAGCAGTGAAGCTTTCTTT. It yields the protein CASSEAFF.

This clonotype was counted a few times. The chain employs TRBV29-1 and TRBJ2-7, with D uncertain. The CDR3 covers 11 residues. Germline CDR1 reads SQVTM; CDR2 reads ANQGSEA. With 4 bases removed from V and 3 bases from J, the gap between germline ends came to 7 bases. This CDR3 reads CSVVDGYEQYF. As DNA, the CDR3 is TGCAGCGTTGTTGACGGCTACGAGCAGTACTTC.

V gene TRBV7-2 combines with J gene TRBJ1-2; the match to TRBD1 covers 8 bases. CDR3 length equals 16 residues. Per the germline V gene, CDR1 is SGHTA and CDR2 is FQGNSA. V dropped 1 base and J dropped 6; count of bases not matched to a gene: 10. CDR3 DNA: TGTGCCAGCAGCTTAGTTGCTCGAAGGACAGGGAATGGCTACACCTTC. This codes for CASSLVARRTGNGYTF.

A remark on this clonotype: One end of the junction does not line up with germline, which may come from a read error. J is TRBJ2-7 and V is TRBV5-1; D is tentatively TRBD1 or TRBD2 (5 bases each). In germline, CDR1 is SGHRS, CDR2 YFSETQ. CDR3 length: 15 residues. The CDR3 spells CASSFGTEGSYEQCF. DNA for the CDR3: TGCGCCAGCAGCTTCGGGACGGAAGGGTCCTACGAGCAGTGCTTC.

The chain recombines TRBV20-1 with TRBJ2-1, with D perhaps matching TRBD2 (5 bases). Germline values: CDR1 DFQATT, CDR2 SNEGSKA (reference sequence). The CDR3 totals 16 residues. With 0 bases removed from V and 8 bases from J, the gap between germline ends came to 20 bases. CDR3 protein: CSARDPGLRRNDEQFF. The CDR3 nucleotides read TGCAGTGCTAGAGACCCCGGACTCAGGCGGAACGATGAGCAGTTCTTC.

The chain is built from TRBV24-1 and TRBJ2-1; 7 bases map to TRBD2. The CDR3 sequence is 15 residues long. The V gene's germline CDR1 is KGHDR and CDR2 SFDVKD. Trimming removed 4 bases from V and 5 bases from J; junction bases left unmatched: 7. This chain's CDR3 is CATSDGTIGNNEQFF. The DNA of the CDR3 is TGTGCCACCAGTGACGGGACTATTGGGAACAATGAGCAGTTCTTC.

In its sample, this clonotype was seen a few times. The V gene is TRBV4-3, the J gene TRBJ1-3; unclear D gene. The germline V and J ends were trimmed by 2 bases and 0 bases, with 5 bases remaining between them. Per germline, CDR1 LGHNA and CDR2 YSLEER. The CDR3 totals 14 residues. CDR3 sequence: CASSQTDSGNTIYF. The CDR3 DNA reads as TGCGCCAGCAGCCAAACGGACTCTGGAAACACCATATATTTT.

This clonotype was counted a few times. The chain employs TRBV20-1 and TRBJ2-6; 10 bases fit TRBD1. Germline V CDR1 and CDR2: DFQATT, SNEGSKA (reference sequence). J was trimmed by 4 bases and V by 6 bases; bases with no gene match: 6. The CDR3 length is 15 residues. CDR3 sequence reads: CSALDRGTGANVLTF. The CDR3 DNA reads TGCAGTGCGCTGGACAGGGGGACCGGGGCCAACGTCCTGACTTTC.